What follows are 4 T cell receptor beta chains derived from one specimen sequenced in a study of T cell clones after liver transplantation. Assay used: immunoSEQ multiplex PCR; TCRdb lists only in-frame clones, some missing. The table shows roughly 50,000 clones, with around 85% occurring only once. The sample consisted of CD4+ T cells from blood, taken before liver transplant. The receptors shown here come from a human donor who received a liver transplant.

The J gene is TRBJ2-1, the V gene TRBV6-4; 9 positions agree with TRBD1. CDR1 is MRHNA and CDR2 is SNTAGT in the germline V gene. The CDR3 contains 15 residues. V was pared by 4 bases and J by 6 bases, with 7 bases of the junction left unmatched. CDR3 sequence (DNA): TGTGCCAGCAGTGGGGAACAGGGGGCCCTCAATGAGCAGTTCTTC. Translation: CASSGEQGALNEQFF.

V and J are TRBV6-6 and TRBJ2-5; 13 nucleotides line up with TRBD2. Per germline, CDR1 MNHNY and CDR2 SVGAGI (reference sequence). The CDR3 is made up of 16 amino acids. V shed 5 bases and J 2 bases; nucleotides not matched to a gene: 5. The CDR3 region is CASSPPGLAGQETQYF. The CDR3 DNA follows: TGTGCCAGCAGTCCCCCGGGACTAGCGGGGCAAGAGACCCAGTACTTC.

The CDR3 DNA sequence: TGTGCCAGCAGCCTGGGACTAGCGGGAGGGGCCGGGGAGCTGTTTTTT. It specifies CASSLGLAGGAGELFF. The V and J genes are TRBV28 and TRBJ2-2; 16 bases are shared with TRBD2. The CDR3 covers 16 residues. V shed 6 bases and J 6 bases; nucleotides not matched to a gene: 4. Per germline, CDR1 MDHEN and CDR2 SYDVKM.

This clone was seen once. V and J are TRBV18 and TRBJ2-2; D is uncertain. The CDR3 runs 15 residues. Germline values: CDR1 KGHSH, CDR2 LQKENI. The V end was cut by 5 bases, the J end by 0 bases, with 10 bases between. CDR3 in amino acids: CASSEVEANTGELFF. The CDR3 nucleotides read TGTGCCAGCTCAGAGGTAGAAGCGAACACCGGGGAGCTGTTTTTT.